The rows below give T cell receptor beta chains drawn from one sample of a study of cytomegalovirus exposure and HLA in healthy donors. Assay: immunoSEQ multiplex PCR; the TCRdb copy retains only in-frame clones and omits some. This repertoire shows 110,000 or so clones, approximately 88% found once; its top ten account for about 1.8%. Source material: PBMCs. All receptors derive from a man aged 18 to 30 in good health and CMV-seronegative. Each CDR3 is given with its conserved first and last residue. D genes are given only for firm matches. Where a row states a size, it is once, few, many or the class of an expanded clone; other rows omit it.

V	J	size	D	CDR3	DNA
TRBV18	TRBJ2-5	NA	TRBD1	CASSPQGQGVETQYF	TGTGCCAGCTCACCACAAGGACAGGGGGTCGAGACCCAGTACTTC
TRBV5-1	TRBJ1-1	NA	NA	CASSLVVHGWSTEAFF	TGCGCCAGCAGCTTGGTGGTTCATGGTTGGAGTACTGAAGCTTTCTTT
TRBV7-2	TRBJ1-3	NA	NA	CASSVEAGYGENTIYF	TGTGCCAGCAGCGTCGAGGCCGGGTACGGGGAAAACACCATATATTTT
TRBV6-5	TRBJ2-7	NA	NA	CASSYSRGVVDEQYF	TGTGCCAGCAGTTACAGTCGCGGGGTTGTCGACGAGCAGTACTTC
TRBV5-4	TRBJ2-4	NA	NA	CASSLLAGAAKNIQYF	TGTGCCAGCAGCTTGCTGGCAGGGGCAGCCAAAAACATTCAGTACTTC
TRBV2	TRBJ2-1	NA	NA	CAKAGGSSYNEQFF	TGTGCCAAGGCCGGAGGAAGCTCCTACAATGAGCAGTTCTTC
TRBV5-4	TRBJ1-1	NA	TRBD1	CASSQRQGPTMNTEAFF	TGTGCCAGCAGCCAGAGACAGGGGCCCACTATGAACACTGAAGCTTTCTTT
TRBV28	TRBJ2-7	NA	TRBD1	CASSLPGGQATYEQYF	TGTGCCAGCAGTTTACCTGGGGGACAGGCGACCTACGAGCAGTACTTC
TRBV30	TRBJ1-5	NA	NA	CAWRKGAGQPQHF	TGTGCCTGGAGAAAAGGAGCGGGTCAGCCCCAGCATTTT
TRBV4-1	TRBJ2-1	NA	TRBD1	CASNSPVQGARYNEQFF	TGCGCCAGCAACTCCCCCGTCCAGGGGGCGCGGTACAATGAGCAGTTCTTC
TRBV6-5	TRBJ2-1	NA	TRBD2	CASSYKAGGPYEQFF	TGTGCCAGCAGTTACAAAGCGGGGGGGCCTTATGAGCAGTTCTTC
TRBV7-8	TRBJ2-5	NA	NA	CASSLVISMVETQYF	TGTGCCAGCAGCTTAGTGATCAGTATGGTGGAGACCCAGTACTTC
TRBV5-1	TRBJ1-1	NA	TRBD1	CASSARPMTGSEAFF	TGCGCCAGCAGCGCGCGCCCTATGACAGGGTCTGAAGCTTTCTTT
TRBV4-1	TRBJ1-2	many	NA	CASSQETLNYGYTF	TGCGCCAGCAGCCAAGAGACTCTCAACTATGGCTACACCTTC
TRBV4-2	TRBJ2-1	NA	NA	CASSQSKVEAYNEQFF	TGTGCCAGCAGCCAATCAAAAGTGGAGGCCTACAATGAGCAGTTCTTC
TRBV29-1	TRBJ2-2	NA	TRBD2	CSVIAGGATGELFF	TGCAGCGTGATAGCGGGAGGGGCCACCGGGGAGCTGTTTTTT
TRBV7-9	TRBJ1-2	NA	NA	CASSPSGTLYGYTF	TGTGCCAGCAGCCCATCCGGGACACTCTATGGCTACACCTTC
TRBV6-5	TRBJ2-2	NA	TRBD1	CASRDRGFPGELFF	TGTGCCAGCAGGGACAGGGGGTTCCCCGGGGAGCTGTTTTTT
TRBV28	TRBJ1-2	once	NA	CASSPAPRVGYTF	TGTGCCAGCAGTCCGGCCCCCCGGGTTGGCTACACCTTC
TRBV2	TRBJ2-3	NA	TRBD2	CASSVSSGGPLPQYF	TGTGCCAGCAGTGTGAGTAGCGGGGGGCCGCTTCCGCAGTATTTT
TRBV7-2	TRBJ1-3	NA	NA	CASSFSSYRAPNTIYF	TGTGCCAGCAGCTTCTCCTCGTACAGGGCCCCAAACACCATATATTTT
TRBV21-1	TRBJ2-3	NA	NA	CASSRTGTSGGARTDTQYF	TGTGCCAGCAGCAGAACCGGGACTAGCGGGGGGGCTCGCACAGATACGCAGTATTTT
TRBV30	TRBJ2-7	NA	TRBD1	CAWSWTGGYEQYF	TGTGCCTGGAGTTGGACAGGGGGGTACGAGCAGTACTTC
TRBV28	TRBJ2-1	NA	TRBD2	CASSKGAGLSYNEQFF	TGTGCCAGCAGTAAAGGAGCGGGGTTGTCTTACAATGAGCAGTTCTTC
TRBV6-5	TRBJ1-2	NA	NA	CASMSGSYGYTF	TGTGCCAGCATGTCCGGGTCCTATGGCTACACCTTC
TRBV30	TRBJ1-2	once	TRBD1	CAWSWTGGPYGYTF	TGTGCCTGGAGTTGGACAGGGGGCCCCTATGGCTACACCTTC
TRBV2	TRBJ2-6	NA	TRBD1	CASSERRWTGSSGANVLTF	TGTGCCAGCAGTGAAAGAAGGTGGACAGGTTCCTCTGGGGCCAACGTCCTGACTTTC
TRBV18	TRBJ1-5	NA	NA	CASSSGLNQPQHF	TGTGCCAGCTCATCTGGCCTCAATCAGCCCCAGCATTTT
TRBV4-3	TRBJ2-1	NA	NA	CASSQDWRESSYNEQFF	TGCGCCAGCAGCCAAGATTGGAGGGAGAGCTCCTACAATGAGCAGTTCTTC
TRBV7-8	TRBJ1-5	NA	TRBD1	CASSRGQGGLGSNQPQHF	TGTGCCAGCAGCAGGGGACAGGGGGGCCTTGGGAGCAATCAGCCCCAGCATTTT
TRBV19	TRBJ1-1	NA	TRBD1	CASSIGDSYSNTEAFF	TGTGCCAGTAGTATCGGGGACAGCTATTCGAACACTGAAGCTTTCTTT
TRBV2	TRBJ1-2	NA	TRBD1	CASPMRATMTGGYTF	TGTGCCAGCCCGATGAGGGCTACTATGACAGGGGGCTACACCTTC
TRBV18	TRBJ2-1	NA	NA	CASSPDRDLKFF	TGTGCCAGCTCACCAGACCGGGACTTAAAGTTCTTC
TRBV7-2	TRBJ1-5	NA	NA	CASSLAARNQPQHF	TGTGCCAGCAGCTTAGCGGCCCGCAATCAGCCCCAGCATTTT
TRBV30	TRBJ1-6	NA	TRBD1	CAFYRDSGSPLHF	TGTGCCTTCTACCGGGACAGTGGTTCACCCCTCCACTTT
TRBV6-6	TRBJ1-1	NA	NA	CASRESGTEAFF	TGTGCCAGCAGGGAATCGGGCACTGAAGCTTTCTTT
TRBV5-8	TRBJ2-1	once	NA	CASSFRLTYNEQFF	TGTGCCAGCAGCTTCAGGTTAACCTACAATGAGCAGTTCTTC
TRBV9	TRBJ2-3	NA	NA	CASSGTLRAGTQYF	TGTGCCAGCAGCGGGACGTTGAGGGCGGGTACGCAGTATTTT
TRBV9	TRBJ1-2	NA	TRBD1	CASSAPGQGLDGYTF	TGTGCCAGCAGCGCGCCGGGACAGGGTTTAGATGGCTACACCTTC
TRBV7-2	TRBJ2-7	few	TRBD1	CASSLASGQGAVYEQYF	TGTGCCAGCAGCTTAGCGTCGGGACAGGGGGCGGTCTACGAGCAGTACTTC
TRBV15	TRBJ1-2	NA	NA	CATRGFTTAFYNYGYTF	TGTGCCACCAGGGGTTTTACTACGGCATTTTATAACTATGGCTACACCTTC
TRBV10-1	TRBJ2-7	few	TRBD2	CASRAGTSIDENEQYF	TGCGCCAGCAGAGCCGGGACTAGCATAGACGAAAACGAGCAGTACTTC
TRBV5-6	TRBJ2-3	NA	NA	CASSLESPVTDTQYF	TGTGCCAGCAGCTTGGAGAGTCCGGTCACAGATACGCAGTATTTT
TRBV6-1	TRBJ1-5	NA	NA	CASGDPGGQPQHF	TGTGCCAGCGGCGACCCGGGAGGTCAGCCCCAGCATTTT
TRBV4-1	TRBJ2-2	NA	NA	CASSQNYFTGELFF	TGCGCCAGCAGCCAAAACTACTTCACCGGGGAGCTGTTTTTT
TRBV6-6	TRBJ1-4	once	NA	CASRRESEKLFF	TGTGCCAGCAGACGAGAGAGTGAAAAACTGTTTTTT
TRBV5-1	TRBJ1-4	NA	NA	CASSLAATVNEKLFF	TGCGCCAGCAGCTTGGCCGCGACAGTGAATGAAAAACTGTTTTTT
TRBV18	TRBJ2-7	NA	NA	CASSQEAEDEQYF	TGTGCCAGCTCACAAGAGGCGGAGGACGAGCAGTACTTC
TRBV11-2	TRBJ1-1	NA	TRBD1	CASSRTGVNTEAFF	TGTGCCAGCAGTCGGACAGGTGTGAACACTGAAGCTTTCTTT
TRBV2	TRBJ1-4	NA	TRBD1	CASRTYTGTEGEKLFF	TGTGCCAGCAGGACCTATACCGGGACAGAGGGTGAAAAACTGTTTTTT
TRBV7-9	TRBJ1-2	NA	TRBD1	CASSFGQATNYGYTF	TGTGCCAGCAGCTTTGGACAGGCGACTAACTATGGCTACACCTTC
TRBV19	TRBJ1-4	NA	NA	CASSRWGDNEKLFF	TGTGCCAGTAGTCGCTGGGGGGATAATGAAAAACTGTTTTTT
TRBV5-1	TRBJ2-7	NA	NA	CASSRNRGTYEQYF	TGCGCCAGCAGCCGTAACCGGGGGACCTACGAGCAGTACTTC